Below are 7 T cell receptor beta chains sequenced from a single sample in a study of cytomegalovirus exposure and HLA in healthy donors. The PCR had 60 Vbeta and 13 Jbeta primers. Some clones are missing from TCRdb's copy, which holds only in-frame ones; the method was immunoSEQ multiplex PCR. The sample has 190,000 or so clones; around 83% are singletons. Input material: PBMCs. These receptors were collected from a man aged 45-60 years in good health and CMV-seronegative.

The rearrangement uses TRBV14 and TRBJ2-3; 7 bases are shared with TRBD2. The CDR3 is 14 residues long. Per the germline V gene, CDR1 is SGHDN and CDR2 is FVKESK. V gave up 4 bases and J gave up 2 bases; unmatched junction bases: 3. The CDR3 is CASSPLAATDTQYF. The CDR3 bases are TGTGCCAGCAGCCCTCTAGCGGCCACAGATACGCAGTATTTT.

Written as DNA, the CDR3 is TGTGCCAGCCTGAGGACCACAGGGCCCGCCTATGGCTACACCTTC. Amino acids: CASLRTTGPAYGYTF. The chain links TRBV6-5 to TRBJ1-2; tentative D call: TRBD1 (6 bases). This CDR3 is 15 amino acids long. Germline values: CDR1 MNHEY, CDR2 SVGAGI. Trimming removed 8 bases at V and 4 bases at J, with 20 bases between.

The chain joins TRBV27 to TRBJ2-3; 13 bases agree with TRBD2. The trim removed 4 bases at V and 6 bases at J, leaving 4 bases unmatched. Germline values: CDR1 MNHEY, CDR2 SMNVEV (reference sequence). The CDR3 spans 15 residues. CDR3 loop: CASSSGTSGKDTQYF. The CDR3 DNA reads TGTGCCAGCAGTTCCGGGACTAGCGGGAAGGATACGCAGTATTTT.

The chain has TRBV7-9 and TRBJ2-3, with a possible D match to TRBD1 (5 bases). Germline lookup yields CDR1 SEHNR and CDR2 FQNEAQ (reference sequence). The ends were cut back, 5 bases at V and 4 bases at J, with 13 bases in the middle. This CDR3 has 14 residues. Here the CDR3 DNA reads TGTGCCAGCAGCCAGGGCCCGAGTGCAGATACGCAGTATTTT. Translating it yields CASSQGPSADTQYF.

The gene calls are TRBV6-5 and TRBJ2-7; D perhaps matches TRBD1 (6 bases). This CDR3 has 13 residues. Germline CDR1 is MNHEY and CDR2 is SVGAGI. The germline V and J ends were trimmed by 11 bases and 0 bases, with 14 bases remaining between them. The CDR3 is CASSRTVSYEQYF. Here the CDR3 DNA reads TGTGCCTCATCCCGGACAGTCTCCTACGAGCAGTACTTC.

The DNA for the CDR3 is TGTGCCAGCAGCTTAGAATCGTCGACCCGGGGGAATGAGCAGTTCTTC. This gives the protein CASSLESSTRGNEQFF. The rearrangement joins TRBV11-3 to TRBJ2-1, with D tentatively TRBD2 (6 bases). Germline V gene data show CDR1 as SGHNT and CDR2 as YENEEA. The CDR3 contains 16 residues. Trimming left V 0 bases short and J 7 bases short, with 16 bases between. Full variable domain (missing parts from reference TRBV11-3 and TRBJ2-1): EAGVVQSPRYKIIEKKQPVAFWCNPISGHNTLYWYLQNLGQGPELLIRYENEEAVDDSQLPKDRFSAERLKGVDSTLKIQPAELGDSAVYLCASSLESSTRGNEQFFGPGTRLTVL.

The chain uses TRBV23-1 and TRBJ1-3; D not certain. TRBV23-1 is an open reading frame whose function is uncertain. Trimming cost V 7 bases and J 3 bases, with 25 bases left between them. The CDR3 spans 18 residues. The CDR3 nucleotides are TGCGCCAGCATTCCTCCCTTGGAGGGAATGGTTGGTGGAAACACCATATATTTT. This encodes CASIPPLEGMVGGNTIYF.